Listed below are T cell receptor beta chains from one sample, sequenced in a study of cytomegalovirus exposure and HLA in healthy donors. Method: immunoSEQ multiplex PCR; TCRdb's copy keeps in-frame clones and lacks some. The table has 150,000 or so clones, about 80% seen once. Sequenced input: PBMCs. The origin of the receptors is a woman in her thirties or forties in good health and CMV-seronegative. Each CDR3 is given without its conserved first and last residue.

TRBJ2-1 TRBV6-4 ASSDGTSIYNEQF
TRBJ1-2 TRBV4-3 ASSQVSQGYT
TRBJ2-5 TRBV7-9 ASSLSSGYETQY
TRBJ1-1 TRBV18 ASSQQGAYTEAF
TRBJ2-7 TRBV30 AWSVGTGGEQY
TRBJ2-7 TRBV7-2 ASSPRRSSGGGPYEQY
TRBJ2-3 TRBV11-3 ASSKTSGGAGDTQY
TRBJ2-1 TRBV11-1 ASSLVGRGYEDEQF
TRBJ2-7 TRBV6-6 ASSRQGPYEQY
TRBJ1-2 TRBV10-3 AIREWDRAYGYT
TRBJ2-1 TRBV9 ASSVRGGDNEQF
TRBJ2-1 TRBV7-3 ASSLGGRAYNEQF
TRBJ2-5 TRBV11-3 ASSRLPEGGAQY
TRBJ2-3 TRBV5-1 ASSLAPRGTQY
TRBJ2-6 TRBV28 ASSFSNSGGTGANVLT
TRBJ1-2 TRBV18 ASSPPAGQGYT
TRBJ2-5 TRBV5-8 ASSLARPKETQY
TRBJ2-1 TRBV28 ASSGAGTGISYNEQF
. TRBV6-6 ASSFLIQGYEQY
TRBJ2-1 TRBV20-1 SARASGTQF
TRBJ2-1 TRBV11-2 ASSLGRSSYNEQF
TRBJ1-5 TRBV21-1 ASSKSDGCGNQPQH
TRBJ2-7 TRBV11-2 ASSLLPGLVYEQY
TRBJ1-5 TRBV10-3 AISESGGQPQH
TRBJ2-3 TRBV4-2 ASSQEAAGGGTDTQY
TRBJ2-4 TRBV7-2 ASSLRDSDAKNSQY
TRBJ2-4 TRBV7-8 ASAGGLNKNSQY
TRBJ2-5 TRBV7-9 SSSLRGGSGSDKETQY
TRBJ2-7 TRBV10-3 ATKPQGAAGEQY
TRBJ2-7 TRBV27 ASSFMSSYEQY
TRBJ2-7 TRBV7-4 ASSLRFAGGEQY
TRBJ2-7 TRBV27 ASSLRQGRQMKQY
TRBJ2-3 TRBV6-4 ASSDREGPPPDTQY
TRBJ2-3 TRBV7-6 ASSLVVRDTQY
TRBJ2-1 TRBV5-1 ASTPKGAGYNEQF